This is a list of T cell receptor beta chains from one sample in a study of blood T cell repertoires in COVID-19. The method was immunoSEQ multiplex PCR; TCRdb's version includes in-frame clones alone and lacks a portion of them. The repertoire holds approximately 480,000 clones, with approximately 92% as singletons. Specimen: peripheral blood. The receptors were sampled from a young man with COVID-19, enrolled during active disease. Each CDR3 is given with its conserved first and last residue. The order of the fields is V gene, J gene, clone size, D gene, CDR3 protein, CDR3 DNA. D genes are given only for firm matches. Clone size is given for some rows only: seen once, a few or many times, or a class if the clone is expanded.

TRBV5-4	TRBJ1-2	.	.	CASSVEGGYTF	TGTGCCAGCAGCGTGGAGGGGGGCTACACCTTC
TRBV7-9	TRBJ1-2	.	.	CASSLGQTDFYGYTF	TGTGCCAGCAGCTTAGGTCAGACAGACTTCTATGGCTACACCTTC
TRBV3-1/TRBV3-2	TRBJ2-2	once	TRBD2	CASSLKLGLAGVQVGELFF	TGTGCCAGCAGCCTCAAGTTGGGACTAGCGGGAGTTCAGGTCGGGGAGCTGTTTTTT
TRBV19	TRBJ2-7	.	.	CASKGGSYEQYF	TGTGCCAGTAAAGGAGGGAGCTACGAGCAGTACTTC
TRBV7-7	TRBJ1-3	.	.	CASSLCPPRTSLSGNTIYF	TGTGCTAGCAGCTTATGCCCTCCCCGCACTAGCCTCTCTGGAAACACCATATATTTT
TRBV5-5	TRBJ2-1	.	TRBD2	CASSLLLAANNEQFF	TGTGCCAGCAGCTTGCTCCTAGCGGCGAACAATGAGCAGTTCTTC
TRBV7-8	TRBJ2-7	.	TRBD2	CASSFDSGGTYEQYF	TGTGCCAGCAGCTTCGATAGCGGGGGGACCTACGAGCAGTACTTC
TRBV6-5	TRBJ1-3	.	TRBD1	CASSPRDRVGNTIYF	TGTGCCAGCAGTCCCCGAGACAGGGTTGGAAACACCATATATTTT
TRBV7-9	TRBJ2-1	.	TRBD1	CASSLARTGWNEQFF	TGTGCCAGCAGCTTAGCGAGGACAGGGTGGAATGAGCAGTTCTTC
TRBV9	TRBJ2-1	.	TRBD2	CASSGSGSSYNEQFF	TGTGCCAGCAGCGGGAGCGGGAGCTCCTACAATGAGCAGTTCTTC
TRBV6-5	TRBJ2-7	.	TRBD1	CASSYSGTAPTEQYF	TGTGCCAGCAGTTACTCCGGGACAGCCCCTACGGAGCAGTACTTC
TRBV2	TRBJ1-5	.	.	CASKRDSNQPQHF	TGTGCCAGCAAGAGAGATAGCAATCAGCCCCAGCATTTT
TRBV2	TRBJ2-3	.	.	CASSREPQTDTQYF	TGTGCCAGCAGCAGGGAACCGCAGACAGATACGCAGTATTTT
TRBV6-5	TRBJ1-1	.	.	CASTKGVNTEAFF	TGTGCCAGCACCAAGGGGGTGAACACTGAAGCTTTCTTT
TRBV11-1	TRBJ2-1	.	TRBD2	CASSLGLASYNEQFF	TGTGCCAGCAGCCTGGGACTAGCATCCTACAATGAGCAGTTCTTC
TRBV27	TRBJ1-1	.	TRBD1	CASSQTGFGTEAFF	TGTGCCAGCAGTCAGACAGGGTTCGGCACTGAAGCTTTCTTT
TRBV6-1	TRBJ2-3	.	TRBD2	CASSVTSGEAADTQYF	TGTGCCAGCAGTGTAACTAGCGGGGAGGCCGCAGATACGCAGTATTTT